The T cell receptor (beta chain) described here comes from a study of control samples from healthy donors and cancer patients (TCRdb year 2020). With regard to this clone: Its antigen specificity is not known. Base-call qualities are not available, and no considerably larger clone is one nucleotide away.

The method behind the library was the immunoSEQ multiplex PCR assay. In its TCRdb copy, this immuneACCESS table keeps in-frame sequences only and misses some clones. Where compared with another copy, unresolved V genes explain less than half of these, and the others have no known cause. In all, the sample holds over 110,000 clones, and roughly nine tenths of those were seen once. The leading ten clones occupy just over 8.5% of the sample. Between the V and J ends, shortened by 2 bases and 5 bases respectively, the junction contains 3 bases. There are 11 amino acids in the CDR3, from cysteine to phenylalanine inclusive. Of all the DNA, just the CDR3 is kept, 33 bases in frame from base 1. CDR1 and CDR2 are drawn from the germline V gene (reference sequence): LGHDT, YNNKEL.

This TCR was recovered from a woman aged 30 to 39 in good health. The rearrangement joined TRBV3-1 (or the pseudogene TRBV3-2) to TRBJ2-5, with the D gene not clear enough to name. The sample was blood. In nucleotides, the sequence is TGTGCCAGCAGCCAATCGGAGACCCAGTACTTC. This encodes CASSQSETQYF.